This T cell receptor beta chain was documented in a study of shared clonotypes between healthy human individuals. Study-level background: The donor group consisted of two women and three men, aged 18 to 49.

TCRdb keeps only in-frame clones here, not all; method: immunoSEQ multiplex PCR. The data contain 550,000 to 750,000 clones, about 91% of them singletons. As to this clone: Its antigen remains unknown.

Study results and limitations: Sampling included only blood; tissue repertoires likely differ.

CDR1 SQVTM and CDR2 ANQGSEA come from the germline V gene. V gave up 4 bases and J gave up 7 bases, with 10 bases separating them. The CDR3 length is 12 residues. Positive CCR7 selection of CD45RO-negative cells yielded the naive CD8 cells, and terminally differentiated effector memory CD45RA+ cells were excluded. V is TRBV29-1 and J is TRBJ2-2; D is ambiguous. The sequence was collected from a man younger than 40 in good health. The sequencing sample was made of naive CD8+ T cells sorted from blood. The CDR3 reads CSVVGISGELFF. The CDR3 DNA follows: TGCAGCGTTGTGGGGATAAGCGGGGAGCTGTTTTTT.